The 7 T cell receptor beta chains given below trace back to one sample, sequenced in a study of PD-1 blockade in classical Hodgkin lymphoma. Time point of the sample: cycle 4 day 1 (C4D1), after more than five weeks of nivolumab. With no exception, relapse followed autologous stem cell transplantation in all patients, and brentuximab vedotin exposure varied. The data were produced by immunoSEQ multiplex PCR, yet TCRdb's version contains in-frame clones alone and is incomplete. Here the sample spans under 9,000 clones, 80% to 85% being singletons. Source: peripheral blood mononuclear cells (PBMCs), taken before the fourth cycle of nivolumab. The origin of the receptors is a human donor with classical Hodgkin lymphoma.

CDR3 DNA: TGTGCCAGCAGTTGGGGACAGGGATACTATGGCTACACCTTC. Translating gives CASSWGQGYYGYTF. The chain couples TRBV27 to TRBJ1-2; TRBD1 matches 9 bases. Trimming removed 4 bases from V and 3 bases from J; junction bases left unmatched: 3. CDR3 length: 14 amino acids. Per germline, CDR1 MNHEY and CDR2 SMNVEV (reference sequence).

The chain combines TRBV5-1 with TRBJ1-2; D not certain. The V and J ends lost 0 bases and 2 bases respectively, with 5 bases between them. In germline, CDR1 is SGHRS, CDR2 YFSETQ. The CDR3 runs 13 residues. CDR3 coding DNA: TGCGCCAGCAGCTTGGAAGTCAACTATGGCTACACCTTC. This translates into CASSLEVNYGYTF.

The CDR3 reads CASSQNRTTHPYEQYF. The CDR3, as DNA: TGCGCCAGCAGTCAAAATAGGACAACGCACCCCTACGAGCAGTACTTC. V is TRBV23-1 and J is TRBJ2-7; D is perhaps TRBD1 (5 bases). TRBV23-1 is an open reading frame, and its role is uncertain. Trimming stripped 2 bases from V and 2 bases from J, with 16 bases between. The length of the CDR3 is 16 residues.

V is TRBV5-6 and J is TRBJ1-2; 7 positions match TRBD1. CDR3 size: 14 residues. J gave up 4 bases and V 2 bases, and 5 bases lay outside the gene matches. CDR1 SGHDT and CDR2 YYEEEE come from the germline V gene. The CDR3 DNA follows: TGTGCCAGCAGCTTTGGGACAGCCCTCTATGGCTACACCTTC. Residues: CASSFGTALYGYTF.

The sample holds one count of this clone. The V call is TRBV5-1, the J call TRBJ2-2; no clear D gene. Trimming took off 5 bases at V and 1 base at J, with 12 bases between the two ends. This CDR3 comprises 15 residues. Germline V lookup: CDR1 SGHRS, CDR2 YFSETQ. The CDR3 coding sequence is TGCGCCAGCAGACCCTACAGAGTGAACACCGGGGAGCTGTTTTTT. As protein: CASRPYRVNTGELFF.

The chain has TRBV5-1 and TRBJ1-1; possibly TRBD1 for D (5 bases). Germline CDR1 and CDR2: SGHRS and YFSETQ. V was cut by 0 bases and J by 4 bases, with 16 bases left in between. This CDR3 is 16 amino acids long. CDR3 nucleotides: TGCGCCAGCAGCTTGGAAGGGGTCCGGGGGGGCACTGAAGCTTTCTTT. This codes for CASSLEGVRGGTEAFF.

The chain carries TRBV19 and TRBJ2-7; 8 bases are a match to TRBD2. J lost 3 bases, V lost 5 bases, and 9 bases had no gene match. Germline lookup yields CDR1 LNHDA and CDR2 SQIVND (reference sequence). This CDR3 has 15 amino acids. CDR3 sequence (DNA): TGTGCCAGTAGTCTGGCGGGGGGACTGAACTACGAGCAGTACTTC. It codes for CASSLAGGLNYEQYF.